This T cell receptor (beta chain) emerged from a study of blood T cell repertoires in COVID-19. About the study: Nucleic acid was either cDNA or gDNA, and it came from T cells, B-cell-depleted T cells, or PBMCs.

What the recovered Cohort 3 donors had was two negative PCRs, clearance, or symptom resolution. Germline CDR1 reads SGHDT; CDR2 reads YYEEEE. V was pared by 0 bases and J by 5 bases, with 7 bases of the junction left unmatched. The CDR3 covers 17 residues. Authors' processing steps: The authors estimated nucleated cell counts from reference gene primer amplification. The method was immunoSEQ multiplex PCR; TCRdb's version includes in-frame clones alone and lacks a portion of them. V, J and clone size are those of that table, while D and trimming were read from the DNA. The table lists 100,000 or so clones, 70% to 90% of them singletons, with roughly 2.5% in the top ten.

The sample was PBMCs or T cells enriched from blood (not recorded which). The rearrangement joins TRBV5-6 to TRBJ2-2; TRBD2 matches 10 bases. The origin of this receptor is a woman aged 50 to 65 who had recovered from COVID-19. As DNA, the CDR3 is TGTGCCAGCAGCTTGGTATCGGCTAGCGGGAGTACCGGGGAGCTGTTTTTT. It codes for CASSLVSASGSTGELFF. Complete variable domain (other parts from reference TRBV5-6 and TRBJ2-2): DAGVTQSPTHLIKTRGQQVTLRCSPKSGHDTVSWYQQALGQGPQFIFQYYEEEERQRGNFPDRFSGHQFPNYSSELNVNALLLGDSALYLCASSLVSASGSTGELFFGEGSRLTVL.